The 21 T cell receptor beta chains below come from one sample, sequenced in a study of T cell responses to AZD1222 COVID-19 vaccine. Data came from immunoSEQ multiplex PCR; TCRdb stores just in-frame clones and leaves some out. The sample yields tens of thousands of clones, approximately 85% seen once. Sequencing was performed on peripheral blood, taken on day 0 of AZD1222 vaccination. The receptor source for this set is an adult in good health.

The genes are TRBV7-9 and TRBJ1-6; the match to TRBD1 covers 7 bases. Germline CDR1 is SEHNR and CDR2 is FQNEAQ (reference sequence). CDR3 length: 14 residues. Unmatched junction bases numbered 7, after V lost 0 bases and J lost 14 bases. The CDR3 coding sequence is TGTGCCAGCAGCTTAGCGGGACAGTCCTCCTCCCTCCACTTT. Translation: CASSLAGQSSSLHF.

The chain joins TRBV7-3 to TRBJ2-3; D remains unclear. This CDR3 is built from 14 residues. V was shortened by 4 bases and J by 0 bases, with 8 bases between the two germline ends. The V gene's germline CDR1 is SGHTA and CDR2 FQGTGA. The CDR3 nucleotides are TGTGCCAGCAGCTCTCGACTGAGCACAGATACGCAGTATTTT. Amino acids: CASSSRLSTDTQYF.

The rearrangement joins TRBV28 to TRBJ1-5; TRBD1 agrees at 12 bases. V shed 2 bases, J shed 4 bases, and the junction held 3 bases outside the gene matches. The CDR3 is made up of 16 amino acids. The germline V gene encodes CDR1 MDHEN and CDR2 SYDVKM. This CDR3 is CASSLGTGGWNQPQHF. CDR3 DNA sequence: TGTGCCAGCAGTTTAGGGACAGGGGGCTGGAATCAGCCCCAGCATTTT.

The rearrangement joins TRBV18 to TRBJ2-3; D is unclear. The CDR3 consists of 12 residues. Germline CDR1 KGHSH, CDR2 LQKENI. The germline V and J ends were trimmed by 7 bases and 7 bases, with 12 bases remaining between them. The CDR3 sequence is CASFTLGNTQYF. The CDR3 DNA reads as TGTGCCAGCTTCACGTTGGGCAATACGCAGTATTTT. The full variable domain, rest sourced from reference TRBV18 and TRBJ2-3, is NAGVMQNPRHLVRRRGQEARLRCSPMKGHSHVYWYRQLPEEGLKFMVYLQKENIIDESGMPKERFSAEFPKEGPSILRIQQVVRGDSAAYFCASFTLGNTQYFGPGTRLTVL.

The J gene is TRBJ2-2, the V gene TRBV6-2 or TRBV6-3; the D is unclear. The germline V gene has CDR1 MNHEY and CDR2 SVGEGT. This CDR3 contains 16 residues. Trimming left V 0 bases short and J 0 bases short, with 8 bases between. CDR3 region: CASSYSSAANTGELFF. The CDR3 bases are TGTGCCAGCAGTTACTCTTCGGCAGCGAACACCGGGGAGCTGTTTTTT.

About this clone: Mismatch with germline at one junction end may stem from a read error. The rearrangement joins TRBV7-7 to TRBJ2-3; 10 bases fit TRBD2. This CDR3 is 15 amino acids long. CDR1 and CDR2 (germline): SSHAT, FNYEAQ (reference sequence). The CDR3 DNA sequence: TGTGCTAGCAGCTTGGGGACTAGCGGCACAGATACGCAGTATTTT. Translation gives CASSLGTSGTDTQYF. Full variable domain (remainder filled in from reference TRBV7-7 and TRBJ2-3): GAGVSQSPRYKVTKRGQDVTLRCDPISSHATLYWYQQALGQGPEFLTYFNYEAQPDKSGLPSDRFSAERPEGSISTLTIQRTEQRDSAMYRCASSLGTSGTDTQYFGPGTRLTVL.

The J gene is TRBJ2-7, the V gene TRBV5-1; TRBD1 agrees at 9 bases. Trimming took 5 bases from V and 3 from J; bases not matched to a gene: 3. Germline CDR1 and CDR2: SGHRS and YFSETQ. This CDR3 contains 13 residues. The CDR3 coding sequence is TGCGCCAGCAGGCCGGGACAGGGCTACGAGCAGTACTTC. Its translation: CASRPGQGYEQYF. Full variable domain (outside the CDR3, taken from reference TRBV5-1 and TRBJ2-7): KAGVTQTPRYLIKTRGQQVTLSCSPISGHRSVSWYQQTPGQGLQFLFEYFSETQRNKGNFPGRFSGRQFSNSRSEMNVSTLELGDSALYLCASRPGQGYEQYFGPGTRLTVT.

In its sample, this clone was seen once. Its ends do not fully match the called genes, so a read error is possible. This sequence joins TRBV5-1 and TRBJ2-1; D may be TRBD1 or TRBD2 (5 bases each). The CDR3 length is 14 residues. Germline CDR1 SGHRS, CDR2 YFSETQ. CDR3 in amino acids: CASSGTVSYNGQFF. In DNA, the CDR3 is TGCGCCAGCAGCGGGACCGTTTCCTACAATGGGCAGTTCTTC. The whole variable domain, remainder taken from reference TRBV5-1 and TRBJ2-1, is KAGVTQTPRYLIKTRGQQVTLSCSPISGHRSVSWYQQTPGQGLQFLFEYFSETQRNKGNFPGRFSGRQFSNSRSEMNVSTLELGDSALYLCASSGTVSYNGQFFGPGTRLTVL.

V gene TRBV15 combines with J gene TRBJ2-3; D assignment may be TRBD1 or TRBD2 (5 bases each). CDR1 is LNHNV and CDR2 is YYDKDF in the germline V gene (reference sequence). V lost 8 bases, J lost 3 bases, and 12 bases lay in between. The CDR3 runs 13 residues. CDR3 sequence: CATSGQATDTQYF. CDR3 in DNA: TGTGCCACCTCGGGGCAGGCTACAGATACGCAGTATTTT.

The genes are TRBV30 and TRBJ2-7, with 14 bases lining up with TRBD2. This CDR3 has 17 residues. CDR1 and CDR2 from the germline V gene are GTSNPN and SVGIG (reference sequence). J lost 2 bases, V lost 1 base, and 7 bases had no gene match. The CDR3 nucleotides are TGTGCCTGGAGTGGACTAGCGGGAGGGCCGGTAACCTACGAGCAGTACTTC. It encodes CAWSGLAGGPVTYEQYF.

The gene calls are TRBV19 and TRBJ2-2; D is unclear. CDR1 LNHDA and CDR2 SQIVND come from the germline V gene (reference sequence). The CDR3 runs 13 residues. Trimming took 3 bases from V and 1 from J, leaving 3 bases between them. The CDR3 loop is CASSMGNTGELFF. CDR3 sequence (DNA): TGTGCCAGTAGTATGGGGAACACCGGGGAGCTGTTTTTT.

J is TRBJ2-7 and V is TRBV25-1; D call uncertain. The CDR3 has 14 residues. In germline, CDR1 is MGHDK, CDR2 SYGVNS. Trimming removed 4 bases at V and 3 bases at J, with 13 bases between. The CDR3 protein is CASSGQDRNYEQYF. The CDR3 DNA reads TGTGCCAGCAGTGGTCAAGACCGCAACTACGAGCAGTACTTC.

The genes are TRBV7-3 and TRBJ2-2, with D tentatively TRBD1 (7 bases). The CDR3 sequence is 17 residues long. Germline V gene data show CDR1 as SGHTA and CDR2 as FQGTGA. V was shortened by 5 bases and J by 4 bases, with 20 bases between the two germline ends. This chain's CDR3 is CASSLVQGEEVTGELFF. Written as DNA, the CDR3 is TGTGCCAGCAGCCTAGTCCAGGGGGAGGAGGTCACCGGGGAGCTGTTTTTT.

Of note for this clone: Other DNA sequences from this sample encode an identical CDR3 as well. The gene calls are TRBV2 and TRBJ1-5; D call uncertain. This CDR3 spans 13 amino acids. Germline CDR1 SNHLY, CDR2 FYNNEI. Between the trimmed V and J ends, which lost 2 bases and 4 bases, there was a span of 6 bases. CDR3 in DNA: TGTGCCAGCAGTGAATTTGAAAATCAGCCCCAGCATTTT. Translation gives CASSEFENQPQHF.

This sequence joins TRBV11-1 and TRBJ1-2, with 9 bases lining up with TRBD1. Germline assignment: CDR1 SGHAT and CDR2 FQDESV (reference sequence). J gave up 4 bases and V 5 bases, and 11 bases lay outside the gene matches. CDR3 length equals 16 residues. The CDR3 DNA sequence: TGTGCCAGCAGCCCCGGGACAGGGATGGAGACCTATGGCTACACCTTC. Its translation is CASSPGTGMETYGYTF.

The chain employs TRBV18 and TRBJ2-1; 9 bases are a match to TRBD2. The trim removed 4 bases at V and 8 bases at J, leaving 15 bases unmatched. CDR1 is KGHSH, CDR2 LQKENI, per germline. The length of the CDR3 is 17 residues. The CDR3 spells CASSLQAGGWDMHEQFF. The CDR3 DNA reads as TGTGCCAGCTCACTCCAAGCGGGAGGCTGGGATATGCATGAGCAGTTCTTC.

There are a few counts of this clone. The rearrangement uses TRBV4-1 and TRBJ2-1; TRBD2 matches at 11 bases. The V gene end was trimmed by 2 bases and the J gene end by 10 bases; junction bases not matched to a gene: 13. This CDR3 region has 17 residues. In germline, CDR1 is MGHRA, CDR2 YSYEKL. CDR3 region: CASSQSIGTSGDGEQFF. In DNA, the CDR3 is TGCGCCAGCAGCCAATCGATTGGGACTAGCGGAGACGGGGAGCAGTTCTTC.

The rearrangement uses TRBV28 and TRBJ1-6; 9 bases agree with TRBD1. V lost 6 bases, J lost 10 bases, and 10 bases stayed unmatched. Germline loops: CDR1 MDHEN, CDR2 SYDVKM. This CDR3 has 15 amino acids. The CDR3 nucleotides read TGTGCCAGCAGCACTACGACAGGGGGTCGGTCACCCCTCCACTTT. Translated: CASSTTTGGRSPLHF.

This clone was counted a few times. The chain employs TRBV6-2 or TRBV6-3 and TRBJ2-2; the D call may be TRBD1 or TRBD2 (5 bases each). CDR1 and CDR2 (germline): MNHEY, SVGEGT. The ends were cut back, 2 bases at V and 9 bases at J, with 13 bases in the middle. The CDR3 length is 14 residues. CDR3 coding DNA: TGTGCCAGCAGTTACGGGACGTCTAAGAGGGAGCTGTTTTTT. Translation gives CASSYGTSKRELFF.

This clone was picked up one time. The chain has TRBV5-4 and TRBJ2-4; TRBD1 agrees at 7 bases. Germline trimming cut 2 bases from V and 8 bases from J; bases unmatched to any gene: 1. Germline CDR1 SGHNT, CDR2 YYREEE (reference sequence). The CDR3 spans 12 residues. CDR3 amino acids: CASSFGQDIQYF. As DNA, the CDR3 is TGTGCCAGCAGCTTCGGACAGGACATTCAGTACTTC.

The CDR3 DNA sequence: TGTGCCAGCAGCTTCCAATCCTCCTATAATTCACCCCTCCACTTT. Its protein is CASSFQSSYNSPLHF. The chain couples TRBV5-6 to TRBJ1-6; no clear D gene. V was cut by 2 bases and J by 0 bases, with 6 bases left in between. The CDR3 spans 15 residues. In germline, CDR1 is SGHDT, CDR2 YYEEEE.